The sequence of this TCR beta chain was determined in a study of blood T cell repertoires in COVID-19. On the study more broadly: Samples of COVID-19 (acute and convalescent) were obtained from the United States, Italy and Spain. Sample material is recorded as cDNA or gDNA derived from T cells, B-cell-depleted T cells, or PBMCs.

There are 12 residues in the CDR3. Trimming pared 7 bases from V and 6 bases from J, leaving 15 bases between. Germline CDR1 is SQVTM and CDR2 is ANQGSEA. Repertoires were generated with immunoSEQ multiplex PCR, while TCRdb's copy carries only in-frame clones and drops some. The repertoire includes a few hundred thousand clones, nearly 90% of them detected once, and around 15% sits in the top ten. Cohorts were determined from participant-reported clinical history. The sequencing sample was made of PBMCs or T cells enriched from blood (not recorded which). The chain recombines TRBV29-1 with TRBJ1-2; D might be TRBD1 (5 bases). The TCR sequence derives from a man aged 30 to 45 who had been exposed to COVID-19. The CDR3 sequence: CSEWTRRDGYTF. DNA for the CDR3: TGCAGCGAATGGACAAGACGAGATGGCTACACCTTC.